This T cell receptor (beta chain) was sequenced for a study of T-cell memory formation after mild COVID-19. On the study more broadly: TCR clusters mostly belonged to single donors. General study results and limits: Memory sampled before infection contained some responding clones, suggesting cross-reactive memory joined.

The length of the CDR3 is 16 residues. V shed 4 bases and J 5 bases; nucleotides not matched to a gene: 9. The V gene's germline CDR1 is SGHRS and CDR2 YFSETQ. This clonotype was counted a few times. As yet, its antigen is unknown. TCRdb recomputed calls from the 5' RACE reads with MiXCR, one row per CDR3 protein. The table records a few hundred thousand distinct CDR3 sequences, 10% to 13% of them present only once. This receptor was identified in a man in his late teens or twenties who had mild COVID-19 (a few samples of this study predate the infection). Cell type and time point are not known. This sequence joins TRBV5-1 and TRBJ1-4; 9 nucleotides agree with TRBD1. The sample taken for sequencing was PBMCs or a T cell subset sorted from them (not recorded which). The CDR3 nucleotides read TGCGCCAGCAGCCCGGTAGGGACAGGGCAAAATGAAAAACTGTTTTTT. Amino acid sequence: CASSPVGTGQNEKLFF.